The TCR beta chain under discussion was sequenced for a study of PD-L1 blockade in urothelial cancer. Here immunoSEQ multiplex PCR was the method, and the copy in TCRdb shows in-frame clones only, minus some. The sample includes roughly 90,000 clones, 80% to 90% of them seen just once. Stated time point: pretreatment peripheral blood. Trimming at V came to 6 bases and at J to 0 bases, leaving 8 bases not matched to a gene. CDR1 and CDR2 (germline): SGHVS, FQNEAQ. The CDR3 is made up of 16 amino acids. This chain uses TRBV7-8 with TRBJ1-1, with TRBD1 matching 9 bases. The sequenced sample was PBMCs, obtained around atezolizumab (anti-PD-L1) treatment. This receptor was taken from an elderly woman with urothelial cancer. CDR3 sequence reads: CASRQGARGVNTEAFF. Here the CDR3 DNA reads TGTGCCAGCAGACAGGGGGCAAGGGGCGTGAACACTGAAGCTTTCTTT.